The next 16 T cell receptor beta chains were all read from a single sample in a study of T cell responses to AZD1222 COVID-19 vaccine. Measured with immunoSEQ multiplex PCR; TCRdb has only the in-frame clones, and not every one. The sample shows around 140,000 clones, about 90% of them seen only once. The sample here was peripheral blood, taken 28 days after the second AZD1222 dose. The receptors were sampled from an adult who received the AZD1222 COVID-19 vaccine.

The rearrangement links TRBV9 to TRBJ2-1; TRBD1 is a possible D gene (5 bases). CDR3 length equals 13 residues. CDR1 and CDR2 from the germline V gene are SGDLS and YYNGEE. The V end lost 3 bases, the J end lost 8 bases, and 12 bases lay between the germline ends. The CDR3 region has the DNA TGTGCCAGCAGCGGGGGCACTGCGGATGAGCAGTTCTTC. Its protein is CASSGGTADEQFF.

This sequence joins TRBV4-2 and TRBJ1-3; 9 positions match TRBD1. V trimming: 5 bases; J trimming: 1 base; junction bases outside the gene matches: 12. In germline, CDR1 is LGHNA, CDR2 YNFKEQ. CDR3 length: 18 amino acids. The CDR3 coding sequence is TGTGCCAGCAGCTGGGGGGGGGACAGGGTCTCGTCTGGAAACACCATATATTTT. Protein sequence: CASSWGGDRVSSGNTIYF.

The V call is TRBV4-1, the J call TRBJ1-6, with 8 positions matching TRBD1. The length of the CDR3 is 15 residues. After removal of 0 bases from V and 14 bases from J, the junction contained 9 bases not matched to a gene. Per the germline V gene, CDR1 is MGHRA and CDR2 is YSYEKL. CDR3: CASSQDGGQAKTLHF. For the CDR3, the DNA is TGCGCCAGCAGCCAAGATGGGGGACAGGCCAAAACCCTCCACTTT.

J is TRBJ1-1 and V is TRBV14; D remains ambiguous. Between the trimmed V and J ends, which lost 1 base and 11 bases, there was a span of 11 bases. The CDR3 consists of 12 residues. CDR1 SGHDN and CDR2 FVKESK come from the germline V gene. The CDR3: CASSQGRTRAFF. For the CDR3, the DNA is TGTGCCAGCAGCCAAGGGCGAACGAGGGCTTTCTTT.

The rearrangement joins TRBV9 to TRBJ2-7; D is possibly TRBD1 (7 bases). V lost 4 bases to trimming and J lost 4 bases, with 12 bases between them. CDR3 size: 13 residues. Per the germline V gene, CDR1 is SGDLS and CDR2 is YYNGEE. CDR3 sequence: CASSPGGRYEQYF. The CDR3 DNA reads TGTGCCAGCAGCCCAGGGGGGCGGTACGAGCAGTACTTC.

The chain combines TRBV4-2 with TRBJ1-4; D remains unclear. The CDR3 spans 14 residues. Germline loops: CDR1 LGHNA, CDR2 YNFKEQ. Trimming took 0 bases from V and 8 from J, leaving 10 bases between them. The CDR3 is CASSQEGQGEKLFF. Written as DNA, the CDR3 is TGTGCCAGCAGCCAAGAAGGCCAAGGGGAAAAACTGTTTTTT.

The CDR3: CASSEVQGLWGYTF. In DNA form, the CDR3 reads TGTGCCAGCAGTGAAGTTCAGGGTTTGTGGGGCTACACCTTC. This chain uses TRBV6-1 with TRBJ1-2; D might be TRBD1 (5 bases). Germline-derived CDR1 and CDR2 are MNHNS and SASEGT. The CDR3 has 14 amino acids. V was clipped by 1 base and J by 8 bases, with 14 bases between them.

The chain carries TRBV3-1 (or the pseudogene TRBV3-2) and TRBJ1-2, with D unclear. The germline V gene encodes CDR1 LGHDT and CDR2 YNNKEL (reference sequence). This CDR3 has 13 amino acids. Between the trimmed V and J ends, which lost 1 base and 9 bases, there was a span of 12 bases. In DNA, the CDR3 is TGTGCCAGCAGCCAAGTCCAGGCGAAGAGCTACACCTTC. It yields the protein CASSQVQAKSYTF.

The chain links TRBV6-5 to TRBJ2-7; possibly TRBD1 for D (6 bases). V lost 0 bases to trimming and J lost 0 bases, with 9 bases between them. The CDR3 totals 15 residues. Per germline, CDR1 MNHEY and CDR2 SVGAGI. The CDR3 sequence is CASSYSKDSSYEQYF. CDR3 nucleotides: TGTGCCAGCAGTTACTCGAAGGACAGCTCCTACGAGCAGTACTTC.

The rearrangement uses TRBV19 and TRBJ2-2; TRBD1 aligns across 9 bases. Trimming removed 8 bases from V and 0 bases from J; junction bases left unmatched: 7. This CDR3 comprises 16 residues. CDR1 and CDR2 (germline): LNHDA, SQIVND (reference sequence). CDR3 sequence reads: CASRDRGNANTGELFF. CDR3 bases: TGTGCCAGTCGTGACAGGGGGAACGCGAACACCGGGGAGCTGTTTTTT. Complete variable domain (other parts from reference TRBV19 and TRBJ2-2): DGGITQSPKYLFRKEGQNVTLSCEQNLNHDAMYWYRQDPGQGLRLIYYSQIVNDFQKGDIAEGYSVSREKKESFPLTVTSAQKNPTAFYLCASRDRGNANTGELFFGEGSRLTVL.

In DNA, the CDR3 is TGTGCCAGTAGTAGGGAACGGTTCACAGATACGCAGTATTTT. The encoded protein is CASSRERFTDTQYF. The chain employs TRBV19 and TRBJ2-3; D gene ambiguous. The germline gives CDR1 LNHDA, CDR2 SQIVND (reference sequence). Trimming pared 4 bases from V and 2 bases from J, leaving 10 bases between. The CDR3 length is 14 residues.

This clone appeared once. Other DNA sequences in the sample encode the same CDR3. The chain links TRBV5-1 to TRBJ1-2, with TRBD1 identical over 9 bases. With V trimmed by 3 bases and J by 2 bases, 2 bases remained unmatched. The CDR3 length is 14 residues. Germline CDR1 reads SGHRS; CDR2 reads YFSETQ. The CDR3 nucleotides read TGCGCCAGCAGCTCGGGACAGGGAAACTATGGCTACACCTTC. It is translated as CASSSGQGNYGYTF.

The chain carries TRBV4-3 and TRBJ1-4; TRBD1 might be the D (6 bases). In germline, CDR1 is LGHNA, CDR2 YSLEER. The CDR3 consists of 16 residues. Trimming pared 1 base from V and 7 bases from J, leaving 16 bases between. CDR3 sequence: CASSQAAQGLVEKLFF. CDR3 in DNA: TGCGCCAGCAGCCAAGCGGCGCAGGGGCTAGTTGAAAAACTGTTTTTT.

This clone was recorded only once. This chain joins TRBV2 and TRBJ1-1, with D hard to call. This CDR3 is built from 12 residues. V was pared by 10 bases and J by 5 bases, with 14 bases between. The germline V gene has CDR1 SNHLY and CDR2 FYNNEI. The CDR3 DNA follows: TGTGCCACCCTGGCAGTCGGAACTGAAGCTTTCTTT. This gives the protein CATLAVGTEAFF.

The chain employs TRBV5-1 and TRBJ1-2; 7 positions match TRBD1. The CDR3 consists of 12 residues. Germline V gene lookup returns CDR1 SGHRS and CDR2 YFSETQ. The V segment lost 5 bases and the J segment 4 bases; nucleotides outside the gene matches: 2. The CDR3 spells CASSRQGYGYTF. CDR3 coding DNA: TGCGCCAGCAGTAGACAGGGCTATGGCTACACCTTC.

The chain is built from TRBV5-8 and TRBJ2-1; the match to TRBD1 covers 10 bases. Germline loops: CDR1 SGHTS, CDR2 YDEGEE. J gave up 4 bases and V 4 bases, and 11 bases lay outside the gene matches. The CDR3 spans 17 residues. The CDR3 region has the DNA TGTGCCAGCAGCATCGTATCCCGGGACAGGGGATACAATGAGCAGTTCTTC. Protein: CASSIVSRDRGYNEQFF.